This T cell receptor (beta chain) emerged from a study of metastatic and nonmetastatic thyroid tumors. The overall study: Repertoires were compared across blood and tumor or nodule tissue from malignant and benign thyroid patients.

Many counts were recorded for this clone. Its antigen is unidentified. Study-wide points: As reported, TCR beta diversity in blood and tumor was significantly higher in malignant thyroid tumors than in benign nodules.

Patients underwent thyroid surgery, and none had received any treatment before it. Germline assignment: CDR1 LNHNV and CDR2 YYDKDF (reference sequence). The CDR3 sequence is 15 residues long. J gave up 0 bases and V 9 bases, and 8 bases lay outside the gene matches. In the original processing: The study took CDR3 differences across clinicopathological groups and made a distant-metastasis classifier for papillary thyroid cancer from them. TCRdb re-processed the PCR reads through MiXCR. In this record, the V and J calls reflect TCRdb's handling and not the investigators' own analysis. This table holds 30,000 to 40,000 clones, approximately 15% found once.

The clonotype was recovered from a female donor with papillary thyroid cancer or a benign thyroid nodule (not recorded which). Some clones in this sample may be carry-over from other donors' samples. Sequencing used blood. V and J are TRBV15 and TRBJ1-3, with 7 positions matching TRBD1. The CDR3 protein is CATSQTGISGNTIYF. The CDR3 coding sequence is TGTGCCACGAGCCAGACAGGGATCTCTGGAAACACCATATATTTT. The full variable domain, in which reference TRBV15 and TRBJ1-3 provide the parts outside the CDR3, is DAMVIQNPRYQVTQFGKPVTLSCSQTLNHNVMYWYQQKSSQAPKLLFHYYDKDFNNEADTPDNFQSRRPNTSFCFLDIRSPGLGDTAMYLCATSQTGISGNTIYFGEGSWLTVV.